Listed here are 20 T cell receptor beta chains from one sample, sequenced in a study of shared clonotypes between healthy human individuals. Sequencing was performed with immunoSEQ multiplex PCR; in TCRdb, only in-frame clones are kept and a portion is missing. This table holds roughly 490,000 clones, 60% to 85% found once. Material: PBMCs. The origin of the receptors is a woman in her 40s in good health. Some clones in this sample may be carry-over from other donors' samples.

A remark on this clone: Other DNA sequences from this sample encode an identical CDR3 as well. The chain's CDR3 is CASSYSYSGANVLTF. The CDR3 DNA reads TGTGCCAGCAGTTACTCGTACTCTGGGGCCAACGTCCTGACTTTC. This chain uses TRBV6-5 with TRBJ2-6; D not resolved. The germline V gene encodes CDR1 MNHEY and CDR2 SVGAGI. Trimming shortened V by 0 bases and J by 0 bases, and 3 bases separated the two germline ends. The CDR3 loop spans 15 amino acids.

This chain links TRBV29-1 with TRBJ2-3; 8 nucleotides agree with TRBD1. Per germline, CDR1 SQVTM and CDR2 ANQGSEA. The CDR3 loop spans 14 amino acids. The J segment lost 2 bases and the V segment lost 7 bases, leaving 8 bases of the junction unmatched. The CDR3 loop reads CSARRGRVTDTQYF. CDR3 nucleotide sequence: TGCAGCGCACGCAGGGGGCGAGTCACAGATACGCAGTATTTT.

CDR3 loop: CASSLSLTGSTNGYTF. CDR3 nucleotide sequence: TGTGCCAGCAGTTTATCCCTCACAGGGTCTACTAACGGCTACACCTTC. This chain uses TRBV28 with TRBJ1-2, with D maybe TRBD1 (6 bases). This CDR3 spans 16 amino acids. V lost 1 base and J lost 8, with 20 bases in between. The V gene's germline CDR1 is MDHEN and CDR2 SYDVKM.

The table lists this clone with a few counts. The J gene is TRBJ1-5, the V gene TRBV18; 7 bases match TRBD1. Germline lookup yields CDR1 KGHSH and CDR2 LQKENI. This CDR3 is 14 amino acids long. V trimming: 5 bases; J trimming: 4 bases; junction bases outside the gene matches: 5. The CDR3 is CASSAGTDNQPQHF. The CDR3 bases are TGTGCCAGCTCAGCCGGGACAGATAATCAGCCCCAGCATTTT.

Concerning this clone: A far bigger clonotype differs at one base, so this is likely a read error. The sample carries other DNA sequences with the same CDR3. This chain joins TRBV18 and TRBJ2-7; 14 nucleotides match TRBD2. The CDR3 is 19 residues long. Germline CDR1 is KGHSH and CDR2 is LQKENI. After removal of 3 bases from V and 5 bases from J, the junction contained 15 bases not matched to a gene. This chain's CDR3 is CASSPPYSGLAGDLNEQYF. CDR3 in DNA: TGTGCCAGCTCACCGCCCTACTCGGGACTAGCGGGAGATTTGAACGAGCAGTACTTC.

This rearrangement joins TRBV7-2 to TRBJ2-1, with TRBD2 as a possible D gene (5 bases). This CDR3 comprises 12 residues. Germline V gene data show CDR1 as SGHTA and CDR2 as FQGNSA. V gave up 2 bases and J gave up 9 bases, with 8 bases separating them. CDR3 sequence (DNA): TGTGCCAGCAGCTTACGGGAAACTGAGCAGTTCTTC. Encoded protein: CASSLRETEQFF. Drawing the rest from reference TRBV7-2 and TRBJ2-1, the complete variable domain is GAGVSQSPSNKVTEKGKDVELRCDPISGHTALYWYRQSLGQGLEFLIYFQGNSAPDKSGLPSDRFSAERTGGSVSTLTIQRTQQEDSAVYLCASSLRETEQFFGPGTRLTVL.

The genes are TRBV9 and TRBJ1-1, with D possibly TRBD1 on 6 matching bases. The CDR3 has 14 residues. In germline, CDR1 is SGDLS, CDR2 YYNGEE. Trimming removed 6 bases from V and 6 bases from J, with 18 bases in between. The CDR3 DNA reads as TGTGCCAGCATCCTTATACAGGGAAGCTCTGAAGCTTTCTTT. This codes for CASILIQGSSEAFF.

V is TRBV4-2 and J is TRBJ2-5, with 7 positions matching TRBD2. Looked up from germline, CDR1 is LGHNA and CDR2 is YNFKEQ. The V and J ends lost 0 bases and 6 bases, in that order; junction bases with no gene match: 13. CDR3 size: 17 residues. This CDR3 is CASSQEVPASGIQTQYF. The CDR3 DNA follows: TGTGCCAGCAGCCAAGAAGTCCCGGCGAGCGGGATACAGACCCAGTACTTC.

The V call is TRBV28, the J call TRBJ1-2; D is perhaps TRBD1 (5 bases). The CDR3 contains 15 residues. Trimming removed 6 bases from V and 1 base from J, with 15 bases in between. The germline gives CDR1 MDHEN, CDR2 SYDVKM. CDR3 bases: TGTGCCAGCAGCCGGCCGGGAAGGGGTAACTATGGCTACACCTTC. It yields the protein CASSRPGRGNYGYTF.

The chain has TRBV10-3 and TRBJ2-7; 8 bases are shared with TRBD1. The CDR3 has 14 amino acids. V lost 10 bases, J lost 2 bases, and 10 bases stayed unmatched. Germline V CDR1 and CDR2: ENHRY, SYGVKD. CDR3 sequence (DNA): TGTGCCACCCGCCCCCAGGGGGCCACCTACGAGCAGTACTTC. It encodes CATRPQGATYEQYF.

The CDR3 nucleotides read TGTGCCAGTAGTACCCACAGGGGGACTGAAGCTTTCTTT. It encodes CASSTHRGTEAFF. This chain links TRBV19 with TRBJ1-1; TRBD1 aligns across 8 bases. The CDR3 has 13 residues. CDR1 and CDR2 from the germline V gene are LNHDA and SQIVND (reference sequence). Germline trimming cut 4 bases from V and 5 bases from J; bases unmatched to any gene: 3.

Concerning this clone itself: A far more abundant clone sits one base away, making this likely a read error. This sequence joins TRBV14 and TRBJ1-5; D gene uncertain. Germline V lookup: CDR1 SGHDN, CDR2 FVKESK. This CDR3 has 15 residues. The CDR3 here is CAGSLDMDSNQPQHF. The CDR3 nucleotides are TGTGCCGGCAGCCTTGACATGGATAGCAATCAGCCCCAGCATTTT.

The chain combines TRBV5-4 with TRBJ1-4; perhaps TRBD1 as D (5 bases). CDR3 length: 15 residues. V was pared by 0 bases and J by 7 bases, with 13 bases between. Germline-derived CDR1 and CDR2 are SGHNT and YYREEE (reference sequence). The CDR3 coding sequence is TGTGCCAGCAGCTTGGCGGGGGGGATTGGTGAAAAACTGTTTTTT. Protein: CASSLAGGIGEKLFF.

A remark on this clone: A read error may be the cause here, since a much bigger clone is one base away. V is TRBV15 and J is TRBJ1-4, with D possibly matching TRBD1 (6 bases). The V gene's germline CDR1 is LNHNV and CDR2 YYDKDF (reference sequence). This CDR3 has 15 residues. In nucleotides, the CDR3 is TGTGCCACCAGCACCCCCGGCGGGGGGGGCGAAAAACTGCTTTTT. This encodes CATSTPGGGGEKLLF.

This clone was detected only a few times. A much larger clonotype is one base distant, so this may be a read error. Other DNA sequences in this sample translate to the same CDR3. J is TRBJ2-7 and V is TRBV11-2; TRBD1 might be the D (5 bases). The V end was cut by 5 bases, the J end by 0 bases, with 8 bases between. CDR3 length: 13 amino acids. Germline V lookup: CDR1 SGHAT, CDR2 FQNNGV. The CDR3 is CASSLQGSYEQYF. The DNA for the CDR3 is TGTGCCAGCAGCCTGCAGGGCTCCTACGAGCAGTACTTC.

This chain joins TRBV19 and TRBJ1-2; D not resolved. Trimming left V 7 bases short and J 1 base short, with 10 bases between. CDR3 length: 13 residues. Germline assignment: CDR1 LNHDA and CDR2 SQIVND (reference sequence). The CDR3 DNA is TGTGCCAGTAACCCAACAGATAACTATGGCTACACCTTC. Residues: CASNPTDNYGYTF.

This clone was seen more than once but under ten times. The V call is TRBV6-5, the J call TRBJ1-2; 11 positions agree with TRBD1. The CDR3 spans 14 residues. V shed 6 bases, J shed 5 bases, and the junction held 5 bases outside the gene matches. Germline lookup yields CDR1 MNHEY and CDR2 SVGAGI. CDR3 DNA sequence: TGTGCCAGCAGGTCCGGGACAGGGGGTTATGGCTACACCTTC. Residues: CASRSGTGGYGYTF.

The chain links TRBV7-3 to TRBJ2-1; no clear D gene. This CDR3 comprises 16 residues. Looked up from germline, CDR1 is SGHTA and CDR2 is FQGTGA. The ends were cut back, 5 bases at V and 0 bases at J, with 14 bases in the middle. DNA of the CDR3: TGTGCCAGCAGCCCCCCGGGTCCCAGCTCCTACAATGAGCAGTTCTTC. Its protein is CASSPPGPSSYNEQFF.

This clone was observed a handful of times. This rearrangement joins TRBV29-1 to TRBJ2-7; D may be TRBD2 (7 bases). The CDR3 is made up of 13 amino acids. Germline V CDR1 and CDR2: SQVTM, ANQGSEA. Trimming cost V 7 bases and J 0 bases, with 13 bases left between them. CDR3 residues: CSAEGGGSYEQYF. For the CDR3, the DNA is TGCAGCGCCGAGGGGGGGGGCTCCTACGAGCAGTACTTC.

The CDR3, as DNA: TGTGCCAGCAGTTTATCGGACCAGGGATTTTACGAGCAGTACTTC. It encodes CASSLSDQGFYEQYF. The chain combines TRBV27 with TRBJ2-7; D is possibly TRBD1 (5 bases). The CDR3 is made up of 15 amino acids. Germline lookup yields CDR1 MNHEY and CDR2 SMNVEV (reference sequence). V gave up 0 bases and J gave up 4 bases, with 13 bases separating them.